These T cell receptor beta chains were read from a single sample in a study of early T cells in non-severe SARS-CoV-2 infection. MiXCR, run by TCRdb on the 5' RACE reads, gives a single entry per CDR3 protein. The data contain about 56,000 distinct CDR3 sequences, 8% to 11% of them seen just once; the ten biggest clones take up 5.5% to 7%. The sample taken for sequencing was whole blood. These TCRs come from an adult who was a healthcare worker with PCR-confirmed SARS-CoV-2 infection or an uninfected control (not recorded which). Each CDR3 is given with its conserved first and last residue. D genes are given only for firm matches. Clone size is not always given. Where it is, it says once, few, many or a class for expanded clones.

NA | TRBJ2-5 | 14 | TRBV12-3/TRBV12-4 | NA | TGTGCCAGCAGTTCCCACGAGCACCAAGAGACCCAGTACTTC | CASSSHEHQETQYF
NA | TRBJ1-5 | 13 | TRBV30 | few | TGTGCCTGGAGCGTCGACAGCAATCAGCCCCAGCATTTT | CAWSVDSNQPQHF
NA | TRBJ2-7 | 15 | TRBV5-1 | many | TGCGCCAGCAGCTTGGCTATGGGGGCCACCTACGAGCAGTACTTC | CASSLAMGATYEQYF
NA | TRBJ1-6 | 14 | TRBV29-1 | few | TGCAGCGTTGGTCAGAGCTCCTATAATTCACCCCTCCACTTT | CSVGQSSYNSPLHF
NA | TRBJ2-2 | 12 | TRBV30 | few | TGTGCCCGTGCCGGGAACACCGGGGAGCTGTTTTTT | CARAGNTGELFF
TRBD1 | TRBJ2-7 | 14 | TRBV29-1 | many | TGCAGCGCTCTCAGGGACAGCCGTCCCTACGAGCAGTACTTC | CSALRDSRPYEQYF
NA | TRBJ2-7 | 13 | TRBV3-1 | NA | TGTGCCAGCAGCCAAGAGTTGGGGCAGCGGGCGTACTTC | CASSQELGQRAYF
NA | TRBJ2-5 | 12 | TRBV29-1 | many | TGCAGCGTTGACAGGGACGGCGAGACCCAGTACTTC | CSVDRDGETQYF
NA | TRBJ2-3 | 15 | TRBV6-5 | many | TGTGCCAGCAGTTTGCGGGAAAATGGTGCAGATACGCAGTATTTT | CASSLRENGADTQYF
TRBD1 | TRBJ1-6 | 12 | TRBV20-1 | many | TGCAGTGCTAGCCCCGGACAGGGGGCCCTCCACTTT | CSASPGQGALHF
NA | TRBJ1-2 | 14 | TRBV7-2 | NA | TGTGCCAGCAGCCCCAACAGGGCCTCCTATGGCTACACCTTC | CASSPNRASYGYTF
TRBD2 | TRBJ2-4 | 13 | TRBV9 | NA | TGTGCCAGCAGCGTAGCGGGAGGGAACATTCAGTACTTC | CASSVAGGNIQYF
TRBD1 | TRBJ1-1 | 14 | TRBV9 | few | TGTGCCAGCAGCGTAGAAGACAGGGACACTGAAGTTTTCTTT | CASSVEDRDTEVFF
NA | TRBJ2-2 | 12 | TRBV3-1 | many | TGTGCCAGCAGCCGGGGCACCGGGGAGCTGTTTTTT | CASSRGTGELFF
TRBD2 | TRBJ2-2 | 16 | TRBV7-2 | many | TGTGCCAGCCGCCCGCCGGGGGGTACCACCGCCGGGGAGCTGTTTTTT | CASRPPGGTTAGELFF
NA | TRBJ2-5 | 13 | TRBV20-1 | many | TGCAGTGCTAGCGTCGACGGCCAAGAGACCCAGTACTTC | CSASVDGQETQYF
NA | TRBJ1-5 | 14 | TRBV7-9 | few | TGTGCCAGCAGCTTAGACACTCTCACAAGGCCCCAGCATTTT | CASSLDTLTRPQHF
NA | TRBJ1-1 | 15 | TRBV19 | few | TGTGCCAGTAGCTTCCCGGGACACCTAAACACTGAAGCTTTCTTT | CASSFPGHLNTEAFF
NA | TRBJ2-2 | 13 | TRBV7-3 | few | TGTGCCAGCAGCTTACGGGGACCCGGGGAGCTGTTTTTT | CASSLRGPGELFF
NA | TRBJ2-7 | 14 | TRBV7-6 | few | TGTGCCAGCAGCCCTCGGTACTCTTCCTACGAGCAGTACTTC | CASSPRYSSYEQYF
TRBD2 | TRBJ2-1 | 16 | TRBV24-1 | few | TGTGCCACCAGTGACACCGGGACTAGCGGGAGCGGTGAGCAGTTCTTC | CATSDTGTSGSGEQFF
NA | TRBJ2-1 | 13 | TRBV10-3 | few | TGTGCCGCTGAGGCGGATCCCTACAATGAGCAGTTCTTC | CAAEADPYNEQFF
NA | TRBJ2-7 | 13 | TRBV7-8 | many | TGTGCCAGCAGCTCGTCCCCTAGCTACGAGCAGTACTTC | CASSSSPSYEQYF
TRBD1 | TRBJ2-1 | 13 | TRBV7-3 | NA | TGTGCCAGCAGCGGAGGACAGGACAATGAGCAGTTCTTC | CASSGGQDNEQFF
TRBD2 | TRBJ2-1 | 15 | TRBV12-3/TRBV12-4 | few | TGTGCCAGCAGTTTTGGACTAGCATCGTACAATGAGCAGTTCTTC | CASSFGLASYNEQFF
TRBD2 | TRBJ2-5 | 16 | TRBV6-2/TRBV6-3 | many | TGTGCCAGCACCTGGGGGACTAGAGACTACCAAGAGACCCAGTACTTC | CASTWGTRDYQETQYF
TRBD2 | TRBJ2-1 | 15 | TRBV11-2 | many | TGTGCCAGCAGCTCCGGGACTAGCGGGTTTGGTGAGCAGTTCTTC | CASSSGTSGFGEQFF
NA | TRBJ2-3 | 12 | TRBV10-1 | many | TGCGCCAGCAGTCCTGAGGGGAATACGCAGTATTTT | CASSPEGNTQYF
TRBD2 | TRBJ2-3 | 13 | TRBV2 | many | TGTGCCAGCACCAAGCGGGAGTCGGATACGCAGTATTTT | CASTKRESDTQYF
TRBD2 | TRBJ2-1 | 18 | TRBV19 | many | TGTGCCAGTAGTCCGGGACTAGCGGGCAGTTACTCCTACAATGAGCAGTTCTTC | CASSPGLAGSYSYNEQFF
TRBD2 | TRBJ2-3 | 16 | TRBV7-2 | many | TGTGCCAGCAGCTTAGTAGGCGGGAGGGGAACAGATACGCAGTATTTT | CASSLVGGRGTDTQYF
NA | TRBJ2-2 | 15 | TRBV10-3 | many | TGTGCCATCAGTGAAGTGCCCGGGAACACCGGGGAGCTGTTTTTT | CAISEVPGNTGELFF
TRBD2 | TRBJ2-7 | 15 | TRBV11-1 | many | TGTGCCAGCAGCCCTACTAGCGGGAGGGCCTCCGAGCAGTACTTC | CASSPTSGRASEQYF